The 11 T cell receptor beta chains presented below share a single source sample, sequenced in a study of cytomegalovirus exposure and HLA in healthy donors. It was with 60 Vbeta and 13 Jbeta primers that the PCR ran. The protocol was immunoSEQ multiplex PCR, while the TCRdb copy is restricted to in-frame clones and leaves out a portion. The sample carries 110,000 to 150,000 clones, over 75% recorded once. Specimen: PBMCs. The receptors derive from a female donor in good health and CMV-seronegative.

V gene TRBV10-3 combines with J gene TRBJ2-3; 10 nucleotides match TRBD2. The germline gives CDR1 ENHRY, CDR2 SYGVKD. The junction had 3 bases not matched to a gene; V was cut back by 4 bases and J by 2 bases. The CDR3 extends over 15 amino acids. This CDR3 is CAISGTSGFTDTQYF. The CDR3 DNA reads TGTGCCATCAGTGGGACTAGCGGTTTCACAGATACGCAGTATTTT.

This clone appeared a few times. The gene calls are TRBV19 and TRBJ1-1, with 10 bases identical to TRBD1. Germline V gene data show CDR1 as LNHDA and CDR2 as SQIVND (reference sequence). Unmatched junction bases numbered 9, after V lost 3 bases and J lost 5 bases. The CDR3 spans 16 residues. CDR3 nucleotide sequence: TGTGCCAGTAGTATCGCCCTCGGGACAGGGGATACTGAAGCTTTCTTT. It specifies CASSIALGTGDTEAFF.

The rearrangement uses TRBV10-1 and TRBJ2-1, with D unresolved. Per the germline V gene, CDR1 is WNHNN and CDR2 is SYGVQD (reference sequence). CDR3 length: 12 amino acids. Trimming left V 4 bases short and J 6 bases short, with 7 bases between. The CDR3 DNA is TGCGCCAGCAGTGTGACTTCCAATGAGCAGTTCTTC. This gives the protein CASSVTSNEQFF.

This chain links TRBV7-3 with TRBJ2-3; 7 nucleotides line up with TRBD1. V was clipped by 4 bases and J by 6 bases; unmatched bases: 7. This CDR3 region has 14 residues. Germline V gives CDR1 SGHTA, CDR2 FQGTGA. The CDR3 is CASSSGQDSDTQYF. The DNA of the CDR3 is TGTGCCAGCAGCTCCGGACAGGATTCGGATACGCAGTATTTT.

This rearrangement joins TRBV4-2 to TRBJ1-2, with 8 positions matching TRBD1. The CDR3 totals 18 residues. J gave up 5 bases and V 4 bases, and 18 bases lay outside the gene matches. Germline V gene sequence: CDR1 LGHNA, CDR2 YNFKEQ. CDR3 nucleotide sequence: TGTGCCAGCAGCCCTTCCGGGACAGGAGACGGGGATGTTTATGGCTACACCTTC. It encodes CASSPSGTGDGDVYGYTF.

This clone appeared a single time. The chain employs TRBV11-2 and TRBJ2-1; a weak D match, TRBD1 (6 bases). Germline V lookup: CDR1 SGHAT, CDR2 FQNNGV. The CDR3 is made up of 13 amino acids. The germline V and J ends were trimmed by 5 bases and 4 bases, with 9 bases remaining between them. CDR3 coding DNA: TGTGCCAGCAGCCTGGACAGTTACAATGAGCAGTTCTTC. It yields the protein CASSLDSYNEQFF. The full variable domain, its missing parts supplied by reference TRBV11-2 and TRBJ2-1, is EAGVAQSPRYKIIEKRQSVAFWCNPISGHATLYWYQQILGQGPKLLIQFQNNGVVDDSQLPKDRFSAERLKGVDSTLKIQPAKLEDSAVYLCASSLDSYNEQFFGPGTRLTVL.

This clone was recorded only once. The chain is built from TRBV28 and TRBJ1-1; D remains unclear. The V end lost 5 bases, the J end lost 5 bases, and 12 bases lay between the germline ends. In germline, CDR1 is MDHEN, CDR2 SYDVKM. The CDR3 length is 13 residues. DNA of the CDR3: TGTGCCAGCAGTCGGGGTTCGGGGACTGAAGCTTTCTTT. This encodes CASSRGSGTEAFF.

The rearrangement joins TRBV5-1 to TRBJ2-3; 8 positions match TRBD1. Germline trimming cut 4 bases from V and 3 bases from J; bases unmatched to any gene: 4. Germline V gives CDR1 SGHRS, CDR2 YFSETQ. This CDR3 comprises 14 residues. DNA of the CDR3: TGCGCCAGCAGCCACGGACAGGGAACAGATACGCAGTATTTT. It is translated as CASSHGQGTDTQYF.

This sequence joins TRBV6-5 and TRBJ1-1, with D hard to call. The CDR3 is made up of 13 amino acids. CDR1 and CDR2 from the germline V gene are MNHEY and SVGAGI. V lost 7 bases and J 0 bases, leaving 9 bases between the germline ends. As DNA, the CDR3 is TGTGCCAGCAAGCCGGGAATGAACACTGAAGCTTTCTTT. Translating it yields CASKPGMNTEAFF.

This clone has a handful of counts. The CDR3 bases are TGTGCCAGCAGTTATGGGCCTGGCACTGAAGCTTTCTTT. This gives the protein CASSYGPGTEAFF. J is TRBJ1-1 and V is TRBV6-5; unclear D gene. The CDR3 covers 13 residues. CDR1 is MNHEY and CDR2 is SVGAGI in the germline V gene. V lost 3 bases and J 4 bases, leaving 9 bases between the germline ends.

V gene TRBV7-9 combines with J gene TRBJ2-7; 12 bases agree with TRBD1. Germline CDR1 reads SEHNR; CDR2 reads FQNEAQ (reference sequence). The CDR3 is made up of 15 amino acids. After removal of 0 bases from V and 7 bases from J, the junction contained 4 bases not matched to a gene. The CDR3, as DNA: TGTGCCAGCAGCTTAGCGGGGACAGGGGGCAAAGAGCAGTACTTC. It yields the protein CASSLAGTGGKEQYF.